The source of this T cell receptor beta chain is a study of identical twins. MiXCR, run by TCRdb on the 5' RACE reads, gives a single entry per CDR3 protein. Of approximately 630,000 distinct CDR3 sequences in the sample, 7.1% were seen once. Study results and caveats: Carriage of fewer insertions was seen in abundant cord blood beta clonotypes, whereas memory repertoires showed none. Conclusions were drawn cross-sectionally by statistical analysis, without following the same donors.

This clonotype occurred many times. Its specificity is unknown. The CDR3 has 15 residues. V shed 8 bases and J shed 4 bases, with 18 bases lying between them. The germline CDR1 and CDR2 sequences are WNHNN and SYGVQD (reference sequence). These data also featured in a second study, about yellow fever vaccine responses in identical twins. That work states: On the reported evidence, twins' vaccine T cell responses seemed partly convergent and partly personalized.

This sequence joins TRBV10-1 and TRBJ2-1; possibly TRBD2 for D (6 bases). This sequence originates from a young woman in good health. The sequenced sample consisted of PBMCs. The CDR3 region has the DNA TGCGCCAGCTCCCCGCCCGGGACTGGGTACAATGAGCAGTTCTTC. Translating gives CASSPPGTGYNEQFF.